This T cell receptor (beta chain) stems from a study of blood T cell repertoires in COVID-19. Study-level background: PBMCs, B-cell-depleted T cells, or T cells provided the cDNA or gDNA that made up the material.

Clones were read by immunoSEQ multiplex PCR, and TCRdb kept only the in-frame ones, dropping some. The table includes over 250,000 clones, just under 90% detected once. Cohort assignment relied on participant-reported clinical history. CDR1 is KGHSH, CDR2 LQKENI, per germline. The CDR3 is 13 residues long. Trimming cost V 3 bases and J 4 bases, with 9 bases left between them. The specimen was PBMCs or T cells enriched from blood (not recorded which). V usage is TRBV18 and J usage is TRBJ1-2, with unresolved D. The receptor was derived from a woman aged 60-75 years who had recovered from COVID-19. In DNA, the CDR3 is TGTGCCAGCTCACCCCCGGGTTTCTATGGCTACACCTTC. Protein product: CASSPPGFYGYTF.